A single T cell receptor beta chain is shown here with its context. What it binds is unknown. The ends were cut back, 3 bases at V and 0 bases at J, with 9 bases in the middle. The CDR3 loop spans 15 amino acids. Looked up from germline, CDR1 is MNHEY and CDR2 is SVGAGI. Reverse transcribed after extraction, RNA yielded cDNA as the sequencing template. Sequencing used immunoSEQ multiplex PCR; TCRdb keeps in-frame clones, though not all of them. The table lists fewer than 150,000 clones, around three fifths of them singletons, with 4.5% in the top ten. The data are from a study of CD8+ T cells in alopecia areata. Findings and caveats of the study: Clonality was higher in lesional than normal scalp, especially in alopecia totalis/universalis.

This specimen consisted of CD4+ T cells sorted from blood, obtained at week 0. The rearrangement uses TRBV6-5 and TRBJ1-3; a weak D match, TRBD1 (6 bases). The clonotype originates from a human donor with alopecia areata. The CDR3 DNA reads as TGTGCCAGCAGTTATGAACAGGGCTCTGGAAACACCATATATTTT. The encoded protein is CASSYEQGSGNTIYF.